The 3 T cell receptor beta chains listed next were all sequenced from one sample in a study of T cell responses to AZD1222 COVID-19 vaccine. The table came from immunoSEQ multiplex PCR; TCRdb's copy has only in-frame clones and leaves some out. The table shows around 180,000 clones, with almost 95% occurring only once. Sequenced material: peripheral blood, taken on day 0 of AZD1222 vaccination. These receptors were obtained from an adult in good health.

The sample holds one count of this clone. The chain has TRBV19 and TRBJ1-1, with TRBD1 as a possible D gene (6 bases). This CDR3 has 14 amino acids. Germline-derived CDR1 and CDR2 are LNHDA and SQIVND (reference sequence). The V and J ends lost 6 bases and 1 base respectively, with 12 bases between them. This chain's CDR3 is CASRPGHRNTEAFF. As DNA, the CDR3 is TGTGCCAGTAGACCGGGACACCGGAACACTGAAGCTTTCTTT.

The rearrangement joins TRBV24-1 to TRBJ1-3; D call uncertain. The CDR3 contains 17 residues. V was trimmed by 0 bases and J by 0 bases, leaving 11 bases between them. CDR1 KGHDR and CDR2 SFDVKD come from the germline V gene. CDR3 bases: TGTGCCACCAGTGATTTGCTCCGGGCCTACTCTGGAAACACCATATATTTT. It yields the protein CATSDLLRAYSGNTIYF.

This chain joins TRBV28 and TRBJ1-4; the D gene is possibly TRBD1 (5 bases). The CDR3 covers 15 residues. Per germline, CDR1 MDHEN and CDR2 SYDVKM. Trimming shortened V by 5 bases and J by 8 bases, and 18 bases separated the two germline ends. The CDR3 DNA follows: TGTGCCAGCAGTCCCTCGGGCGGGGGTCTGGAAAAACTGTTTTTT. The encoded protein is CASSPSGGGLEKLFF.